This T cell receptor beta chain emerged from a study of T cell repertoires in ileal Crohn's disease. Study outcomes and limitations: Clonal expansions were more frequent in active smokers than non-smokers at surgery.

As concerns this clone: As yet, its antigen is unknown. The sample holds other DNA sequences that translate to the same CDR3.

Generated by immunoSEQ multiplex PCR, the TCRdb table keeps only in-frame clones and is missing some. The sample lists more than 25,000 clones; around 77% were seen once. V shed 6 bases, J shed 4 bases, and the junction held 12 bases outside the gene matches. The germline V gene encodes CDR1 SGHTA and CDR2 FQGNSA. The CDR3 runs to 15 residues. This clonotype was sampled from an adult with Crohn's disease. Material for sequencing was ileal tissue. This rearrangement joins TRBV7-2 to TRBJ2-7, with 7 bases lining up with TRBD2. CDR3 amino acids: CASSSSGGQGYEQYF. CDR3 nucleotide sequence: TGTGCCAGCAGTTCTAGCGGTGGCCAGGGTTACGAGCAGTACTTC.